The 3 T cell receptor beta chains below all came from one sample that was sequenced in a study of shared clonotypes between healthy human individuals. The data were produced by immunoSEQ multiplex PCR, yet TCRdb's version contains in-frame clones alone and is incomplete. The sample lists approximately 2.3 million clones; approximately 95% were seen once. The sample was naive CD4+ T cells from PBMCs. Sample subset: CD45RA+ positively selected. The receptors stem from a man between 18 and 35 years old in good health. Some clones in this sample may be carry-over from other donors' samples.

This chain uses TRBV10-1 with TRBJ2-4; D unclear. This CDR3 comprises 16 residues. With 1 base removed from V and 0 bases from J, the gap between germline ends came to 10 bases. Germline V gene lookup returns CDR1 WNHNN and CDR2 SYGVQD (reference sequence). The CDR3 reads CASSEFRSPAKNIQYF. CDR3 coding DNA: TGCGCCAGCAGTGAGTTTCGCAGTCCAGCCAAAAACATTCAGTACTTC.

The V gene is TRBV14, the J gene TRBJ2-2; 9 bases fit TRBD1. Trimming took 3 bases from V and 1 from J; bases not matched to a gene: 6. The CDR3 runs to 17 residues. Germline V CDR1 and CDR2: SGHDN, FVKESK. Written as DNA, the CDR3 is TGTGCCAGCAGCCATCTCAGGGGACAGGGGAACACCGGGGAGCTGTTTTTT. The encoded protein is CASSHLRGQGNTGELFF.

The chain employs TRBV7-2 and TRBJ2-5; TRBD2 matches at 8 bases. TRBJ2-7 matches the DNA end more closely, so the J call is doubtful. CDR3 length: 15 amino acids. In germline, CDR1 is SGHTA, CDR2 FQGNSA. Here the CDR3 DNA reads TGTGCCAGCAGTCTGAGGGCTAGCGGGTCCTACGAGCAGTACTTC. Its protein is CASSLRASGSYEQYF.